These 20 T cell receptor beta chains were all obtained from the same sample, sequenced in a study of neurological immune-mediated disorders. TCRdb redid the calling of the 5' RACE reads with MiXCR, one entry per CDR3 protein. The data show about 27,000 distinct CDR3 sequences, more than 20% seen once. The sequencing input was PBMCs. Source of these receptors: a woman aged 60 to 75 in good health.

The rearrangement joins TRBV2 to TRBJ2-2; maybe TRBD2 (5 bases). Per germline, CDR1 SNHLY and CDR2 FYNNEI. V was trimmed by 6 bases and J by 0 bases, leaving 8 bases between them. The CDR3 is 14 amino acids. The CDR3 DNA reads TGTGCCAGCAGACTAGAGTCGAACACCGGGGAGCTGTTTTTT. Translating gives CASRLESNTGELFF. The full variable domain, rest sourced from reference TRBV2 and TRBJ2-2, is EPEVTQTPSHQVTQMGQEVILRCVPISNHLYFYWYRQILGQKVEFLVSFYNNEISEKSEIFDDQFSVERPDGSNFTLKIRSTKLEDSAMYFCASRLESNTGELFFGEGSRLTVL.

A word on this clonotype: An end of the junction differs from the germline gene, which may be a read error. This CDR3 reads CVSSGVTGLQPQHF. The CDR3 DNA reads as TGTGTCAGCAGTGGGGTGACAGGGCTTCAGCCCCAGCATTTT. The chain is built from TRBV28 and TRBJ1-5; 7 nucleotides agree with TRBD1. The CDR3 is made up of 14 amino acids. Germline loops: CDR1 MDHEN, CDR2 SYDVKM. The whole variable domain, filled in from reference TRBV28 and TRBJ1-5, reads DVKVTQSSRYLVKRTGEKVFLECVQDMDHENMFWYRQDPGLGLRLIYFSYDVKMKEKGDIPEGYSVSREKKERFSLILESASTNQTSMYLCVSSGVTGLQPQHFGDGTRLSIL.

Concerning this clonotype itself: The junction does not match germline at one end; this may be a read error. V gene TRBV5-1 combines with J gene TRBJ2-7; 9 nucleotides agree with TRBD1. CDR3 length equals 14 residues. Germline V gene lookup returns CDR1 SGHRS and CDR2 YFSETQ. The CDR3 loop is CASIARTGDDEQYF. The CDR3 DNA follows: TGTGCCAGCATCGCCCGGACAGGGGATGACGAGCAGTACTTC.

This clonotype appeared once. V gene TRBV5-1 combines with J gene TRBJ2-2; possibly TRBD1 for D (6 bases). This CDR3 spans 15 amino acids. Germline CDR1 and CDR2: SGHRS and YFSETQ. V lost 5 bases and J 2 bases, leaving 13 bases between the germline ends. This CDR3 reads CASSLSGANTGELFF. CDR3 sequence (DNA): TGCGCCAGCAGTTTGTCAGGGGCTAACACCGGGGAGCTGTTTTTT.

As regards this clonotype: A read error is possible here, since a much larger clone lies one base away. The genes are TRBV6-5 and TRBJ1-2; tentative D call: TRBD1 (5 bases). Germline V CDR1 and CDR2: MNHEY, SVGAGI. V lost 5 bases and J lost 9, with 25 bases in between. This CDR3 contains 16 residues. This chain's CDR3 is CASSTLRGPPAGCYTF. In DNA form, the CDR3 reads TGTGCCAGCAGTACCTTGCGGGGACCGCCTGCCGGCTGCTACACCTTC.

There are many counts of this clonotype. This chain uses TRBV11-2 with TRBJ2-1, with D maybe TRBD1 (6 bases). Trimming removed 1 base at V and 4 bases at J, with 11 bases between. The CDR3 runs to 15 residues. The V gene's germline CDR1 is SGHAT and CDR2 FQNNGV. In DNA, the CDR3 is TGTGCCAGCAGCTTAGTCAGGGGCCTTTACAATGAGCAGTTCTTC. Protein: CASSLVRGLYNEQFF.

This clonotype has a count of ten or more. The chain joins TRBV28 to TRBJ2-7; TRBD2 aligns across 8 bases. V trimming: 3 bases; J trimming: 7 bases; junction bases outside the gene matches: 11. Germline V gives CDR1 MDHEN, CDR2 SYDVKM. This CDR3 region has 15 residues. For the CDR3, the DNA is TGTGCCAGCAGTTTGGACTATACCTTAGCGGGGGAGCAGTACTTC. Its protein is CASSLDYTLAGEQYF.

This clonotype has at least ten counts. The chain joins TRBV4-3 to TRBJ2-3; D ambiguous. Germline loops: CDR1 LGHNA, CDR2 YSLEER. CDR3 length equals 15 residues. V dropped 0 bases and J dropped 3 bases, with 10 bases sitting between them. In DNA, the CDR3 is TGCGCCAGCAGCCAAGATAGGTCTCTGACAGATACGCAGTATTTT. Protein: CASSQDRSLTDTQYF.

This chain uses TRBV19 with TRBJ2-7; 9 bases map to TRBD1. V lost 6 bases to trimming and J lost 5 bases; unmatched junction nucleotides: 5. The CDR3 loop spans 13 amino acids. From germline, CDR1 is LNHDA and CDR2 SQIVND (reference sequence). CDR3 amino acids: CASSSTGGDEQYF. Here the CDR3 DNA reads TGTGCCAGTAGCTCCACAGGGGGCGACGAGCAGTACTTC.

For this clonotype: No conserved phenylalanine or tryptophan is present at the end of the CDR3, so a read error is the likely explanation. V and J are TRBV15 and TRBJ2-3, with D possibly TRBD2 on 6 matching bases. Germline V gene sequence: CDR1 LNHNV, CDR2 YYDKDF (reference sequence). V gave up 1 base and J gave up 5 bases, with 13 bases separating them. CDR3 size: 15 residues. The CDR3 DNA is TGTGCCACCAGCAGAGGGGCTAGCGCCAAAGATACGCAGTATTCT. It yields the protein CATSRGASAKDTQYS.

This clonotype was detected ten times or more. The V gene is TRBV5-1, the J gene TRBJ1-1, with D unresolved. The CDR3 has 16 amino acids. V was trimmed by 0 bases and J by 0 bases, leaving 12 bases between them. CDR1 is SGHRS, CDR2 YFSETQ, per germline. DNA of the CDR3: TGCGCCAGCAGCTTGGGACCGCGAGACCTGAACACTGAAGCTTTCTTT. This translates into CASSLGPRDLNTEAFF.

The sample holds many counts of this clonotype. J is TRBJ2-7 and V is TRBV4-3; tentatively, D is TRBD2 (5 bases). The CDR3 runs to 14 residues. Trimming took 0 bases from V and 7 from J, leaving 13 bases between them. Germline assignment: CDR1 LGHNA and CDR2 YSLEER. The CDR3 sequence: CASSQEIYRGEQYF. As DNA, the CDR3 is TGCGCCAGCAGCCAAGAGATTTATCGGGGAGAGCAGTACTTC.

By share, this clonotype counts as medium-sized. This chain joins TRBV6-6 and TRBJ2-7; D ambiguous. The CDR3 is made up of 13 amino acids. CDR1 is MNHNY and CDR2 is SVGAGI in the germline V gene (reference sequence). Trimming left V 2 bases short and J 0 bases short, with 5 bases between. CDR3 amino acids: CASSYAFSYEQYF. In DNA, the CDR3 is TGTGCCAGCAGTTACGCATTCTCCTACGAGCAGTACTTC.

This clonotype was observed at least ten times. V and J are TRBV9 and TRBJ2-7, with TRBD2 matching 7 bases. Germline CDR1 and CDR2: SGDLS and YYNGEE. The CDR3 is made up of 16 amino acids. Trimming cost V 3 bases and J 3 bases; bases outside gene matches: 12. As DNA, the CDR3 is TGTGCCAGCAGCGCCCGAACCGGGACTACCCTCTACGAGCAGTACTTC. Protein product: CASSARTGTTLYEQYF.

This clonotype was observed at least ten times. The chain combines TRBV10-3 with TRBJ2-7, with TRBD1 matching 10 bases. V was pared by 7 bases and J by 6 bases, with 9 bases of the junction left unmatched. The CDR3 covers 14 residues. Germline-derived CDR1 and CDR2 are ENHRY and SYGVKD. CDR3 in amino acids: CAITRTGTGAEQYF. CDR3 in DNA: TGTGCCATCACCCGAACCGGGACAGGGGCCGAGCAGTACTTC.

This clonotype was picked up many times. CDR3 region: CASSQDEGQGYGYTF. The CDR3 nucleotides read TGCGCCAGCAGCCAAGATGAGGGACAAGGCTATGGCTACACCTTC. The V gene is TRBV4-3, the J gene TRBJ1-2, with a weak D call TRBD1 (6 bases). Trimming took off 0 bases at V and 4 bases at J, with 12 bases between the two ends. CDR1 is LGHNA, CDR2 YSLEER, per germline. The CDR3 extends over 15 amino acids.

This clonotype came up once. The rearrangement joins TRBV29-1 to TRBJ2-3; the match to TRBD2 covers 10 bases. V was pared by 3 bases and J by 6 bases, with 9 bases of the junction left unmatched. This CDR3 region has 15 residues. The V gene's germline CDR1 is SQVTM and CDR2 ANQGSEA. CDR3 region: CSVDGLAGVDDTQYF. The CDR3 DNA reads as TGCAGCGTTGATGGGCTAGCGGGAGTGGACGATACGCAGTATTTT.

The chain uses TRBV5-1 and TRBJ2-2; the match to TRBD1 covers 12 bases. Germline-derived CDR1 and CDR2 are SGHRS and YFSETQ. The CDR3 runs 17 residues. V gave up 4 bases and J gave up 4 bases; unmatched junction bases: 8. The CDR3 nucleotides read TGCGCCAGCAGCCCCTGGGGGGGACAGGGGGCCACCGGGGAGCTGTTTTTT. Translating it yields CASSPWGGQGATGELFF. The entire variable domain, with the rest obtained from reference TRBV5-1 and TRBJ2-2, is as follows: KAGVTQTPRYLIKTRGQQVTLSCSPISGHRSVSWYQQTPGQGLQFLFEYFSETQRNKGNFPGRFSGRQFSNSRSEMNVSTLELGDSALYLCASSPWGGQGATGELFFGEGSRLTVL.

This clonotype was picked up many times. The CDR3 nucleotides are TGCGCCAGCAGCCTTAGGGGACAGGGCCTCTCCTACGAGCAGTACTTC. Translation gives CASSLRGQGLSYEQYF. V usage is TRBV5-1 and J usage is TRBJ2-7; 9 bases match TRBD1. V shed 4 bases and J 0 bases; nucleotides not matched to a gene: 8. The CDR3 is 16 residues long. CDR1 is SGHRS, CDR2 YFSETQ, per germline.

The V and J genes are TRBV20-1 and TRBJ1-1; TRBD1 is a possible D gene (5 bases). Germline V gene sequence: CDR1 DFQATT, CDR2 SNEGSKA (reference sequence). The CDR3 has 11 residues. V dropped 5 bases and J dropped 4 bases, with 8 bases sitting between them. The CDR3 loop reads CSADSLTEAFF. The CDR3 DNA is TGCAGTGCTGACAGTCTCACTGAAGCTTTCTTT.